The T cell receptor beta chain under discussion was sequenced for a study of early T cells in non-severe SARS-CoV-2 infection. TCRdb re-analysed the 5' RACE reads in MiXCR, keeping a single row per CDR3 protein. The profile shows more than 65,000 distinct CDR3 sequences, approximately 12% of them singletons. The CDR3 has 16 amino acids. Trimming took 5 bases from V and 0 from J, leaving 14 bases between them. The germline gives CDR1 SEHNR, CDR2 FQNEAQ (reference sequence). The TCR was taken from an adult who was a healthcare worker with PCR-confirmed SARS-CoV-2 infection or an uninfected control (not recorded which). The sequencing input was whole blood. This chain uses TRBV7-9 with TRBJ1-5, with a possible D match to TRBD1 (5 bases). The CDR3 DNA sequence: TGTGCCAGCAGCCCGGTCGACAGTTATAGCAATCAGCCCCAGCATTTT. Translated: CASSPVDSYSNQPQHF.